This section outlines one T cell receptor beta chain sequence together with its context. What it binds is not known. Repertoires were generated with immunoSEQ multiplex PCR, while TCRdb's copy carries only in-frame clones and drops some. The sample records tens of thousands of clones, approximately 90% being singletons. This entry belongs to a study of cytomegalovirus exposure and HLA in healthy donors. Study summary: According to later analysis, the same platform produced the 120 validation and several hundred first-cohort repertoires. Study findings and constraints: Many donors shared some public TCRs, even though most TCR sequences were rare. Investigators reported about 160 TCR beta chains as tied to cytomegalovirus. In a later analysis, first-cohort TCR clusters were found to tend to co-occur in the 130 or so validation repertoires.

Germline CDR1 is GTSNPN and CDR2 is SVGIG (reference sequence). CDR3 length equals 15 residues. The V segment lost 3 bases and the J segment 2 bases; nucleotides outside the gene matches: 7. Material for sequencing was PBMCs. The sequence derives from a man aged 25-40 years in good health and CMV-seronegative. The chain carries TRBV30 and TRBJ2-7, with TRBD1 identical over 10 bases. The CDR3 spells CAWSPGQGVPYEQYF. As DNA, the CDR3 is TGTGCCTGGAGCCCCGGACAGGGGGTCCCCTACGAGCAGTACTTC.